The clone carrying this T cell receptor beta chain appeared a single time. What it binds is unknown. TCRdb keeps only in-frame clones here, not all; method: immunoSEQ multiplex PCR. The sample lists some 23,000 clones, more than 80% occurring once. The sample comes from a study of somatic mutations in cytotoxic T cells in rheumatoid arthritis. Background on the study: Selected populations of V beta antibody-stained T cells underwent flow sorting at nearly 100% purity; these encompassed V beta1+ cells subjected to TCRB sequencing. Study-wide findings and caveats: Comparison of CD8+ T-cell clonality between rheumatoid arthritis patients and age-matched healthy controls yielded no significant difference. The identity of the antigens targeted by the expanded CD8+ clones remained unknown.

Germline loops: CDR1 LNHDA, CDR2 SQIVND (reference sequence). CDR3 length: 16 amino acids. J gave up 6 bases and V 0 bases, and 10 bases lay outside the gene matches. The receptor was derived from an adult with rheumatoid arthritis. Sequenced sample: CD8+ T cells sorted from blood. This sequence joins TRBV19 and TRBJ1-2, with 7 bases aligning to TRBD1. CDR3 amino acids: CASSIDSDGTVHGYTF. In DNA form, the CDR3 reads TGTGCCAGTAGTATAGATTCCGACGGGACAGTTCATGGCTACACCTTC.